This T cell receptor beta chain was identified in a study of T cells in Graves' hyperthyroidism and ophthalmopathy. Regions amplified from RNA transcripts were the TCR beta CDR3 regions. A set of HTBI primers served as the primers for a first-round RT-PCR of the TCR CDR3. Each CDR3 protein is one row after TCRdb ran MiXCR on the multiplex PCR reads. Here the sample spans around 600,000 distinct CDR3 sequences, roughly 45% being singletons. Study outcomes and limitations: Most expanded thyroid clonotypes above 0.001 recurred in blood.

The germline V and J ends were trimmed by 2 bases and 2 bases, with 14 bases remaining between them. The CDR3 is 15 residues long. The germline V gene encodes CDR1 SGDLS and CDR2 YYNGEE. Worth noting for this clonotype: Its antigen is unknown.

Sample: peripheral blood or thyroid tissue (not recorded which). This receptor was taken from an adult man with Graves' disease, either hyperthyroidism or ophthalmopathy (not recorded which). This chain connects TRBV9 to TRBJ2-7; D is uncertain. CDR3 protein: CASSVDISAAYEQYF. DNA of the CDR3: TGTGCCAGCAGCGTCGACATAAGTGCGGCCTACGAGCAGTACTTC.